The 11 T cell receptor beta chains below come from one sample, sequenced in a study of naive and memory T cell subsets. Four PCR rounds used nested alpha and beta constant region primers plus the SP2 primer. MiXCR, run by TCRdb on the 5' RACE reads, gives a single entry per CDR3 protein. The sample lists 30,000 to 40,000 distinct CDR3 sequences; 16% were seen once. An oligonucleotide containing a UMI was ligated to the 3' end of TCR cDNA. Source of these receptors: a female donor in good health.

The chain uses TRBV10-3 and TRBJ2-5, with TRBD2 matching 7 bases. The CDR3 has 16 residues. Germline lookup yields CDR1 ENHRY and CDR2 SYGVKD. Losses at the gene ends were 6 bases for V and 5 bases for J; bases not matched to a gene: 15. The CDR3 DNA reads TGTGCCATCAGCCAACCTCAGCCCGGGGAGGGGGAGACCCAGTACTTC. Its translation: CAISQPQPGEGETQYF.

This clonotype came up many times. The gene calls are TRBV29-1 and TRBJ1-2, with a weak D call TRBD1 (5 bases). The germline V gene has CDR1 SQVTM and CDR2 ANQGSEA. The V and J ends lost 3 bases and 8 bases respectively, with 13 bases between them. This CDR3 is 12 amino acids long. The CDR3 spells CSVESGGLGYTF. The CDR3 DNA is TGCAGCGTTGAGTCCGGGGGTTTGGGCTACACCTTC.

This clonotype came up many times. The chain links TRBV20-1 to TRBJ1-3; no clear D. The CDR3 spans 13 residues. The V end lost 2 bases, the J end lost 4 bases, and 9 bases lay between the germline ends. The V gene's germline CDR1 is DFQATT and CDR2 SNEGSKA (reference sequence). The CDR3 sequence: CSARSWEGNTIYF. CDR3 coding DNA: TGCAGTGCTAGAAGCTGGGAGGGAAACACCATATATTTT.

This clonotype was observed a few times. The rearrangement joins TRBV6-1 to TRBJ1-2; the D gene is possibly TRBD1 (6 bases). The germline CDR1 and CDR2 sequences are MNHNS and SASEGT. Trimming stripped 3 bases from V and 6 bases from J, with 11 bases between. The length of the CDR3 is 13 residues. The CDR3 sequence is CASSETGDDGYTF. The CDR3 DNA reads TGTGCCAGCAGTGAGACAGGAGACGATGGCTACACCTTC.

This clonotype occurred many times. The chain uses TRBV20-1 and TRBJ2-3; D gene uncertain. The V end was cut by 1 base, the J end by 0 bases, with 11 bases between. This CDR3 comprises 15 residues. Germline CDR1 DFQATT, CDR2 SNEGSKA (reference sequence). CDR3 in amino acids: CSARAWSSSTDTQYF. The CDR3 DNA reads as TGCAGTGCTAGAGCTTGGTCTTCGAGCACAGATACGCAGTATTTT.

This clonotype occurred many times. In nucleotides, the CDR3 is TGTGCCAGCCTAGGGTCGGTGAACACTGAAGCTTTCTTT. Its translation is CASLGSVNTEAFF. The chain employs TRBV18 and TRBJ1-1; D is unclear. The CDR3 runs to 13 residues. The V end was cut by 8 bases, the J end by 0 bases, with 10 bases between. Per germline, CDR1 KGHSH and CDR2 LQKENI.

The chain combines TRBV20-1 with TRBJ1-4; D is possibly TRBD1 (6 bases). This CDR3 has 14 amino acids. Trimming took 1 base from V and 7 from J, leaving 13 bases between them. CDR1 is DFQATT and CDR2 is SNEGSKA in the germline V gene (reference sequence). Here the CDR3 reads CSARGGQGGEKLFF. The CDR3 coding sequence is TGCAGTGCTAGAGGGGGGCAGGGAGGTGAAAAACTGTTTTTT.

This clonotype was counted at least ten times. CDR3 coding DNA: TGTGCCAGCAGCGCTCTAGCGGGGGAGTCCTACAATGAGCAGTTCTTC. Translation gives CASSALAGESYNEQFF. The chain uses TRBV14 and TRBJ2-1; 10 nucleotides agree with TRBD2. The CDR3 is made up of 16 amino acids. Germline V gene lookup returns CDR1 SGHDN and CDR2 FVKESK. The V gene end was trimmed by 5 bases and the J gene end by 1 base; junction bases not matched to a gene: 5.

This clonotype is a singleton in its sample. The V and J genes are TRBV12-5 and TRBJ2-1; 10 nucleotides match TRBD1. The junction had 1 base not matched to a gene; V was cut back by 1 base and J by 7 bases. The V gene's germline CDR1 is LGHNT and CDR2 FRNRAP. This CDR3 contains 14 residues. CDR3 sequence (DNA): TGTGCTAGTGGTTTGGGGGACAGGGGAAATGAGCAGTTCTTC. Its translation: CASGLGDRGNEQFF.

Ten or more counts support this clonotype. V usage is TRBV9 and J usage is TRBJ1-6, with D uncertain. The CDR3 sequence is 13 residues long. V lost 2 bases, J lost 9 bases, and 9 bases lay in between. Germline V gene lookup returns CDR1 SGDLS and CDR2 YYNGEE. The CDR3 DNA follows: TGTGCCAGCAGCGTCGAGATGGGTTCACCCCTCCACTTT. It yields the protein CASSVEMGSPLHF.

V and J are TRBV6-5 and TRBJ2-5, with 7 nucleotides matching TRBD1. Trimming removed 11 bases from V and 2 bases from J; junction bases left unmatched: 5. CDR1 MNHEY and CDR2 SVGAGI come from the germline V gene. This CDR3 contains 12 residues. DNA of the CDR3: TGTGCCGCAAGGACAGGACAAGAGACCCAGTACTTC. It translates to CAARTGQETQYF.